The rows below give T cell receptor beta chains drawn from one sample of a study of CD8 T cells in Susac syndrome. TCRdb recomputed calls from the immunoSEQ multiplex PCR reads with MiXCR, one row per CDR3 protein. The sample has under 150,000 distinct CDR3 sequences, roughly 80% seen once; the top ten hold roughly 0.53%. Specimen: CD8+ T cells from PBMCs. The source is a human donor with multiple sclerosis. Both conserved end residues are part of each CDR3. A D gene is named only where the DNA matches it firmly. Some rows have no size entry. The others give once, few or many, or a class for an expanded clone.

d_call,j_call,v_call,clone_size,cdr3_aa,cdr3_nt
-,TRBJ2-3,TRBV11-2,few,CASSLIRGDTDTQYF,TGTGCCAGCAGCTTAATTCGGGGCGACACAGATACGCAGTATTTT
TRBD2,TRBJ2-3,TRBV5-1,once,CASSLREDKDTQYF,TGCGCCAGCAGCTTGCGGGAGGACAAAGATACGCAGTATTTT
-,TRBJ2-1,TRBV20-1,once,CSARKGFNEQFF,TGCAGTGCTAGAAAAGGTTTCAATGAGCAGTTCTTC
-,TRBJ2-1,TRBV12-3/TRBV12-4,-,CASSFVHNEQFF,TGTGCCAGCAGTTTTGTTCACAATGAGCAGTTCTTC
-,TRBJ2-3,TRBV6-1,-,CASSDWLENRSTDTQYF,TGTGCCAGCAGTGATTGGTTGGAGAACAGATCCACAGATACGCAGTATTTT
-,TRBJ1-1,TRBV27,-,CASSQLGGNTEAFF,TGTGCCAGCAGCCAGTTGGGCGGGAACACTGAAGCTTTCTTT
-,TRBJ1-1,TRBV6-5,-,CASSKGSGVTEAFF,TGTGCCAGCAGTAAAGGGTCTGGAGTCACTGAAGCTTTCTTT
-,TRBJ2-3,TRBV6-2/TRBV6-3,once,CASSHPSPRTLASTPDTQYF,TGTGCCAGCAGTCACCCTTCCCCCAGGACTCTAGCGTCGACCCCAGATACGCAGTATTTT
-,TRBJ2-7,TRBV6-1,few,CASSEGDPATYEQYF,TGTGCCAGCAGTGAGGGGGACCCCGCCACCTACGAGCAGTACTTC
-,TRBJ1-5,TRBV19,-,CASSIGVLNQPQHF,TGTGCCAGTAGTATAGGGGTCCTAAATCAGCCCCAGCATTTT
-,TRBJ1-1,TRBV7-2,-,CASSIRARAEAFF,TGTGCCAGCAGCATTCGGGCTCGCGCTGAAGCTTTCTTT
-,TRBJ2-7,TRBV5-8,-,CASSFALQEQYF,TGTGCCAGCAGCTTCGCCCTGCAGGAGCAGTACTTC
TRBD2,TRBJ2-1,TRBV7-9,-,CASSFPASGGEYNEQFF,TGTGCCAGCAGCTTTCCGGCTAGCGGGGGGGAGTACAATGAGCAGTTCTTC